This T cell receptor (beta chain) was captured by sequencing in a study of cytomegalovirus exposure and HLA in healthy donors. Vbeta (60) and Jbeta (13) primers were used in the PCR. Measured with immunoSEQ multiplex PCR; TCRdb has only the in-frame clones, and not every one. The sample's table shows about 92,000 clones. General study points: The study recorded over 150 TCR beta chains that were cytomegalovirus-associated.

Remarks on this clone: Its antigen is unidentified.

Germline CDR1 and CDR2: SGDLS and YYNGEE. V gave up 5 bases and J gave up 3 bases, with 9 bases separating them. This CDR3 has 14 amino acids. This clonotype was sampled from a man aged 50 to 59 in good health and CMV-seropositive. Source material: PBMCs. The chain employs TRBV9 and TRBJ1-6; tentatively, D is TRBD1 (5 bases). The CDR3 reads CASRSQGYNSPLHF. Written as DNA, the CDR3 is TGTGCCAGCAGGAGTCAGGGCTATAATTCACCCCTCCACTTT. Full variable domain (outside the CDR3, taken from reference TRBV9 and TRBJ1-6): DSGVTQTPKHLITATGQRVTLRCSPRSGDLSVYWYQQSLDQGLQFLIQYYNGEERAKGNILERFSAQQFPDLHSELNLSSLELGDSALYFCASRSQGYNSPLHFGNGTRLTVT.